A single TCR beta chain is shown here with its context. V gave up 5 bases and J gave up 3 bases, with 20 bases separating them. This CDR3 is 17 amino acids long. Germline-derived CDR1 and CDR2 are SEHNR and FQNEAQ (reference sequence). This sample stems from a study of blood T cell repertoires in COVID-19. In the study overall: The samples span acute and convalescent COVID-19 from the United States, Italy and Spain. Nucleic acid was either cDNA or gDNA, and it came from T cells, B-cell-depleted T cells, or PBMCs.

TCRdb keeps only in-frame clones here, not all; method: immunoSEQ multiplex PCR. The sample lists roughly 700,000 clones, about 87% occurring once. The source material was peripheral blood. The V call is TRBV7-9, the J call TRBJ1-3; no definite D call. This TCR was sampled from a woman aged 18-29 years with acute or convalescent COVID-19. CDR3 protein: CASSPLRRVSSGNTIYF. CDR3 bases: TGTGCCAGCAGCCCGCTCCGGCGGGTTTCGAGTGGAAACACCATATATTTT.